This T cell receptor beta chain was sequenced in a study of blood T cell repertoires in COVID-19. About the research overall: Acute and convalescent COVID-19 specimens originated in the United States, Italy and Spain. Sample material is recorded as cDNA or gDNA derived from T cells, B-cell-depleted T cells, or PBMCs.

As processed by the authors: Estimation of nucleated cell counts relied on the amplification of reference gene primers. Repertoires were generated with immunoSEQ multiplex PCR, while TCRdb's copy carries only in-frame clones and drops some. That table supplies the V and J calls and clone size; D and trimming were determined from the DNA. The sample records 150,000 to 200,000 clones, about 86% being singletons. V gave up 6 bases and J gave up 2 bases; unmatched junction bases: 6. Per germline, CDR1 ENHRY and CDR2 SYGVKD. The CDR3 totals 14 residues. The material sequenced was peripheral blood. The sequence came from a woman in her thirties with active or convalescent COVID-19. The chain has TRBV10-3 and TRBJ1-1, with 7 bases fitting TRBD1. The CDR3 DNA reads TGTGCCATCAGGGGGGGACAGCCAAACACTGAAGCTTTCTTT. Its protein product is CAIRGGQPNTEAFF.